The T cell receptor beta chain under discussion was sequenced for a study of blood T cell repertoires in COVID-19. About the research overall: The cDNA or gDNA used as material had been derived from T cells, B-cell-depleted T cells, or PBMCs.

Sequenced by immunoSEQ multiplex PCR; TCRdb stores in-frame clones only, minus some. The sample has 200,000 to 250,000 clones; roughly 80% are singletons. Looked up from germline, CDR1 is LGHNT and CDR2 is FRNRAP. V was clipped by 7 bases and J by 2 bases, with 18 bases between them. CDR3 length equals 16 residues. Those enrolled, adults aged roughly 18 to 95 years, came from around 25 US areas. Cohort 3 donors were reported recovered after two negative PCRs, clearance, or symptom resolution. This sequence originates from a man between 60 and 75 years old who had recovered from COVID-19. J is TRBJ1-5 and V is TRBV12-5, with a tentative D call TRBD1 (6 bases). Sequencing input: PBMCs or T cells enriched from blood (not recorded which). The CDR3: CASASERGGGNQPQHF. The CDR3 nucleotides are TGTGCTAGTGCCAGCGAGCGGGGGGGCGGCAATCAGCCCCAGCATTTT.